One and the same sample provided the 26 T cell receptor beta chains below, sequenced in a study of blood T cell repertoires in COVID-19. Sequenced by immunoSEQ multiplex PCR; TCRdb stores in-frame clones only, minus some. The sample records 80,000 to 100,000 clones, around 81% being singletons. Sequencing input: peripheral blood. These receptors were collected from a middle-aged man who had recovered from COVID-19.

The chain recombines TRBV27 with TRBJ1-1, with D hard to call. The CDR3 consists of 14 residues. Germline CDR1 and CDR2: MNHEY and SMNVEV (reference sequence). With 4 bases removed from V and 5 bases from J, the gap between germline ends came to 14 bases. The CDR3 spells CASSYRQARTEAFF. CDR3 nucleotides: TGTGCCAGCAGTTATCGGCAGGCTCGAACTGAAGCTTTCTTT.

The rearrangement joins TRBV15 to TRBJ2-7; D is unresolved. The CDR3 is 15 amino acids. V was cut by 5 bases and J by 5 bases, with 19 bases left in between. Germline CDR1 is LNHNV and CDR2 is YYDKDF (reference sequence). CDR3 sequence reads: CATSPKRFPQDEQYF. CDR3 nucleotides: TGTGCCACCAGCCCCAAAAGGTTTCCCCAGGACGAGCAGTACTTC.

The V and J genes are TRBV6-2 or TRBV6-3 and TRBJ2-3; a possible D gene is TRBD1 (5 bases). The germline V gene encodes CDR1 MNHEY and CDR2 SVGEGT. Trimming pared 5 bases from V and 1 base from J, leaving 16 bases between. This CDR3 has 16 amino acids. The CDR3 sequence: CASSRRQPDRTDTQYF. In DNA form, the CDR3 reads TGTGCCAGCAGTCGCCGACAGCCCGACCGCACAGATACGCAGTATTTT.

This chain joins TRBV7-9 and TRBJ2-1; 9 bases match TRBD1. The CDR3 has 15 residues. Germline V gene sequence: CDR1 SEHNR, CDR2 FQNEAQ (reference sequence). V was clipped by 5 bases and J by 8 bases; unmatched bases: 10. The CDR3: CASSHGTGPDYEQFF. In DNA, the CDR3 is TGTGCCAGCAGCCATGGGACAGGGCCGGACTATGAGCAGTTCTTC.

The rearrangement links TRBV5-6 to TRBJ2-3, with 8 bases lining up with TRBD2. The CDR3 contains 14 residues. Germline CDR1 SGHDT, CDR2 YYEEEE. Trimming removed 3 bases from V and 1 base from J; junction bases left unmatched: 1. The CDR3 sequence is CASSSTSGTDTQYF. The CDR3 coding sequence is TGTGCCAGCAGCTCGACTAGCGGCACAGATACGCAGTATTTT.

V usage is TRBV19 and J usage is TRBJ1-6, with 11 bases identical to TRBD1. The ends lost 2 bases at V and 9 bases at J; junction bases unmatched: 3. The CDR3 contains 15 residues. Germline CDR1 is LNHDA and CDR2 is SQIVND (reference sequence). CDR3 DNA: TGTGCCAGTAGTATAATGGGACAGGGGGGTTCACCCCTCCACTTT. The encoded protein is CASSIMGQGGSPLHF.

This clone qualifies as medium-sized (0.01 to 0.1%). The CDR3 DNA sequence: TGTGCCAGCAGCTTAGCTGGACTCAATAATGAGCAGTTCTTC. Its translation is CASSLAGLNNEQFF. This chain uses TRBV11-3 with TRBJ2-1; a weak D match, TRBD2 (5 bases). This CDR3 region has 14 residues. V gave up 1 base and J gave up 7 bases, with 11 bases separating them. CDR1 is SGHNT, CDR2 YENEEA, per germline.

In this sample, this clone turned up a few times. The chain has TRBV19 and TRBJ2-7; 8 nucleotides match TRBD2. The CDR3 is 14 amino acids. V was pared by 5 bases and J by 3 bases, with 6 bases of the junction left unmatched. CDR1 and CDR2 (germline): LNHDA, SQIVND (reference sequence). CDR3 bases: TGTGCCAGTAGTCCGGGACTAGATCGCTACGAGCAGTACTTC. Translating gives CASSPGLDRYEQYF.

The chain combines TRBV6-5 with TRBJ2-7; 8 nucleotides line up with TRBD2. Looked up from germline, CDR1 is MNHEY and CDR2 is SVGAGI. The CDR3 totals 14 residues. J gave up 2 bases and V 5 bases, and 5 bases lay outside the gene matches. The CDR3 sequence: CASSRPGLAYEQYF. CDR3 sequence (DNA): TGTGCCAGCAGTCGACCGGGACTAGCCTACGAGCAGTACTTC.

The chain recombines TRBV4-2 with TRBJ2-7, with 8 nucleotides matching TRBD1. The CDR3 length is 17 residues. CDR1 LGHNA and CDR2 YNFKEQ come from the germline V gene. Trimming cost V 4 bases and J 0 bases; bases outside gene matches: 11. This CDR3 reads CASSPYTGTGRSYEQYF. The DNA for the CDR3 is TGTGCCAGCAGCCCATACACCGGGACAGGCCGCTCCTACGAGCAGTACTTC.

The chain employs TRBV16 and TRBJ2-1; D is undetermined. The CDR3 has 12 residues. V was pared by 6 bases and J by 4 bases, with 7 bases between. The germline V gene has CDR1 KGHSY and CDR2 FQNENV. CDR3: CASSPAYNEQFF. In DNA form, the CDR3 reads TGTGCCAGCAGTCCAGCGTACAATGAGCAGTTCTTC.

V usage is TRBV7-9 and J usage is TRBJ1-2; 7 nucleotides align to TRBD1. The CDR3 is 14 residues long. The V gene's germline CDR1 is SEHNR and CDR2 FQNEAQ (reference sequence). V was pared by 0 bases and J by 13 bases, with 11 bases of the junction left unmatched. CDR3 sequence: CASSLAGTAYTFTF. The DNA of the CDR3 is TGTGCCAGCAGCTTAGCCGGGACAGCCTATACCTTCACCTTC.

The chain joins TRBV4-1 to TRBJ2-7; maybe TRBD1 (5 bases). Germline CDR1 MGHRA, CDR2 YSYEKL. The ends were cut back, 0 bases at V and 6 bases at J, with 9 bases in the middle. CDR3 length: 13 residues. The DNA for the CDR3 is TGCGCCAGCAGCCAAGATGACAGAATCGAGCAGTACTTC. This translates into CASSQDDRIEQYF.

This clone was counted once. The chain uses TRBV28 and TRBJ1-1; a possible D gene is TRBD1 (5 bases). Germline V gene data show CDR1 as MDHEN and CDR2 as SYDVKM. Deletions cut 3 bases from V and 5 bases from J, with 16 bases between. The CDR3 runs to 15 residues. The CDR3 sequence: CASSFPVAGGTEAFF. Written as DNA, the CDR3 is TGTGCCAGCAGTTTTCCGGTCGCCGGGGGAACTGAAGCTTTCTTT.

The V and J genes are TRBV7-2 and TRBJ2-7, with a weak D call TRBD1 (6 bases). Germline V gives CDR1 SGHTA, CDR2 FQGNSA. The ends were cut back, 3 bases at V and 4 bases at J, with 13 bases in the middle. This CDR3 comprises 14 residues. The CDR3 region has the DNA TGTGCCAGCAGCTTGCTAAGGGGGAAATACGAGCAGTACTTC. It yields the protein CASSLLRGKYEQYF.

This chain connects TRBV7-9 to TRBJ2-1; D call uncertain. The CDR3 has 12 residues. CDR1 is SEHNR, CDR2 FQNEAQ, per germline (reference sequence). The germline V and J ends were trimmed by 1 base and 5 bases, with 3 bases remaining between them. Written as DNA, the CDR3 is TGTGCCAGCAGCTTAGTAAACAATGAGCAGTTCTTC. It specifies CASSLVNNEQFF. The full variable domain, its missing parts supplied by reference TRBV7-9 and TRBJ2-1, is DTGVSQNPRHKITKRGQNVTFRCDPISEHNRLYWYRQTLGQGPEFLTYFQNEAQLEKSRLLSDRFSAERPKGSFSTLEIQRTEQGDSAMYLCASSLVNNEQFFGPGTRLTVL.

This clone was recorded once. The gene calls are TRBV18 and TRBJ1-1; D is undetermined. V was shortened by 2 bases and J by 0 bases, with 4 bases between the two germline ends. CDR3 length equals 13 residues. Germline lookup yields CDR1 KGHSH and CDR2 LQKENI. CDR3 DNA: TGTGCCAGCTCACCAACATTGAACACTGAAGCTTTCTTT. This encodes CASSPTLNTEAFF.

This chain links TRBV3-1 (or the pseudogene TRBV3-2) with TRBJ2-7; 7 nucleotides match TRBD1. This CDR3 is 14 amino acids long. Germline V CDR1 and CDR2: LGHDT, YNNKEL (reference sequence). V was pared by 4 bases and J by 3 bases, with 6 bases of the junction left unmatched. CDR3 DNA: TGTGCCAGCAGCCGATCGACAGGGAGCTACGAGCAGTACTTC. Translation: CASSRSTGSYEQYF.

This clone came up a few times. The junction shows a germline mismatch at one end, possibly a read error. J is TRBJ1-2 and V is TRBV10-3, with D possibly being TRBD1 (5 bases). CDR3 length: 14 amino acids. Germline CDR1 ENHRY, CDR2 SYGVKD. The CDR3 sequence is CAISESRDYYGYTF. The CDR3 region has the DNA TGTGCCATCAGTGAGTCCAGGGACTACTACGGCTACACCTTC.

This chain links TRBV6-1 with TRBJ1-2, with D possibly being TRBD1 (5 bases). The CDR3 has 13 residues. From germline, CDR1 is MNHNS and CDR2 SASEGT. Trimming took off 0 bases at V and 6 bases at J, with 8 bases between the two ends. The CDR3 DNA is TGTGCCAGCAGTGAAGCGGGGCACGATGGCTACACCTTC. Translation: CASSEAGHDGYTF.

The CDR3 here is CASSEAPGISYEQYF. The CDR3 coding sequence is TGTGCCAGCAGTGAAGCCCCAGGGATCTCCTACGAGCAGTACTTC. This chain uses TRBV6-1 with TRBJ2-7; tentative D call: TRBD1 (5 bases). Germline V lookup: CDR1 MNHNS, CDR2 SASEGT. V gave up 0 bases and J gave up 0 bases, with 9 bases separating them. This CDR3 comprises 15 residues.

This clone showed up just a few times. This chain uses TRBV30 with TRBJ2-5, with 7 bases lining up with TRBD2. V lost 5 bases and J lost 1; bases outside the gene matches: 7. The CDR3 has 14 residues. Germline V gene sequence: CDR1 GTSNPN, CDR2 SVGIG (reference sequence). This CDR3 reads CAWGVGGGQETQYF. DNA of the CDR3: TGTGCCTGGGGGGTTGGGGGGGGCCAAGAGACCCAGTACTTC.

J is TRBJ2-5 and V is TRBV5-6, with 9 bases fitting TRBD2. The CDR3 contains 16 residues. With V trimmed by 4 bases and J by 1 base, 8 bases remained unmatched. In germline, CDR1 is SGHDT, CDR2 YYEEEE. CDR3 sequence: CASSPLTSGRQETQYF. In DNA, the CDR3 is TGTGCCAGCAGCCCCCTGACTAGCGGACGCCAAGAGACCCAGTACTTC.

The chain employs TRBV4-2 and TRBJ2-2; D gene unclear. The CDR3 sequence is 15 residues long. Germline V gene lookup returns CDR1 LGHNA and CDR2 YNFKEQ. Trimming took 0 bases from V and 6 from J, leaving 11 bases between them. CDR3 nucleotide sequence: TGTGCCAGCAGCCAAGATAGGCAGGCAGCCGGGGAGCTGTTTTTT. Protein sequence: CASSQDRQAAGELFF.

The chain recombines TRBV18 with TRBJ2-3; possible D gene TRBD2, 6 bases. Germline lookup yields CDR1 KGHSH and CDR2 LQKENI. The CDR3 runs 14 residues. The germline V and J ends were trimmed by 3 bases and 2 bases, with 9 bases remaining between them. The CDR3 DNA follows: TGTGCCAGCTCACCCGGGAGACACACAGATACGCAGTATTTT. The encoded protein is CASSPGRHTDTQYF. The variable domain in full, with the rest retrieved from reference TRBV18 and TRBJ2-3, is NAGVMQNPRHLVRRRGQEARLRCSPMKGHSHVYWYRQLPEEGLKFMVYLQKENIIDESGMPKERFSAEFPKEGPSILRIQQVVRGDSAAYFCASSPGRHTDTQYFGPGTRLTVL.

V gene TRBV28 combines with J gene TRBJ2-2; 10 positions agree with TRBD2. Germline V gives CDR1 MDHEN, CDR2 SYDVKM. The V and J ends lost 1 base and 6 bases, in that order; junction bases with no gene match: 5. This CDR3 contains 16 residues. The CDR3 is CASSLLAGGRAGELFF. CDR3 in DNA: TGTGCCAGCAGTTTATTAGCGGGAGGTAGGGCCGGGGAGCTGTTTTTT.